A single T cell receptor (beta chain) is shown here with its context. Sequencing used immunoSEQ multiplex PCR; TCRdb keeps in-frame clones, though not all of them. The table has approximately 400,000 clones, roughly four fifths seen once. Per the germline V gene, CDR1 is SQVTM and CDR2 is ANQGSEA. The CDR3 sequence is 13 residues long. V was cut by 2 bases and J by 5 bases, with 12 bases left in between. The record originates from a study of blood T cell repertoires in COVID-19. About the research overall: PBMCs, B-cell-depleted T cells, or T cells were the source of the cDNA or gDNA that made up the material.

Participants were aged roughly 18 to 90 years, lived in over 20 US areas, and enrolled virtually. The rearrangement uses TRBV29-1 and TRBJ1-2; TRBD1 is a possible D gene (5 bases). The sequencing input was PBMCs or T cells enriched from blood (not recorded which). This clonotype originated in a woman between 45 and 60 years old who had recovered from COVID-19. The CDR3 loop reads CSVENGREYGYTF. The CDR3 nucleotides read TGCAGCGTTGAAAACGGCAGGGAATATGGCTACACCTTC.